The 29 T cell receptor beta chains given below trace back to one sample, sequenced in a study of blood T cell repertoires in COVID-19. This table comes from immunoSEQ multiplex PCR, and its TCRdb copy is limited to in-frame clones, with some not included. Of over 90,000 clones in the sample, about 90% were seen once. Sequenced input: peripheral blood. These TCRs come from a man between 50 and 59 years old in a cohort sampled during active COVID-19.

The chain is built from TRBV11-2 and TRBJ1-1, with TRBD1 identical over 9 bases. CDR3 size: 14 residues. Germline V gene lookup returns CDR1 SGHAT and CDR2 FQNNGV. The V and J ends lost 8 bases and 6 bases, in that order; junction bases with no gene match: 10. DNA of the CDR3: TGTGCCAGCGGACTACAGGGGGCCGGGCCTGAAGCTTTCTTT. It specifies CASGLQGAGPEAFF.

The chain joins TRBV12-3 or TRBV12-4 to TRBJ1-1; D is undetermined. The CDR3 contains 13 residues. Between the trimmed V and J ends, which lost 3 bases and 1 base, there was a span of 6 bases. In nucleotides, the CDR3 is TGTGCCAGCAGTTTTGGCAGGAACACTGAAGCTTTCTTT. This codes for CASSFGRNTEAFF.

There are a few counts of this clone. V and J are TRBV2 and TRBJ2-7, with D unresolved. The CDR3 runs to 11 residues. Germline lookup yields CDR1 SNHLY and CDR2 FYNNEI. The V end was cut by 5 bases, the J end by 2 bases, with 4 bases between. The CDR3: CASSQTYEQYF. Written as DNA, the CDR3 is TGTGCCAGCAGTCAAACCTACGAGCAGTACTTC. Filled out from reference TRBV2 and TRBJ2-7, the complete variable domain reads EPEVTQTPSHQVTQMGQEVILRCVPISNHLYFYWYRQILGQKVEFLVSFYNNEISEKSEIFDDQFSVERPDGSNFTLKIRSTKLEDSAMYFCASSQTYEQYFGPGTRLTVT.

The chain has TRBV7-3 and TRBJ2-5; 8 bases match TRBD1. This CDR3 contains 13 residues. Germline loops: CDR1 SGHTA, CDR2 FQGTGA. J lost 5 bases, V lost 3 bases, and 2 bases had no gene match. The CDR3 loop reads CASSFRQGETQYF. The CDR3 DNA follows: TGTGCCAGCAGCTTCCGACAGGGGGAGACCCAGTACTTC. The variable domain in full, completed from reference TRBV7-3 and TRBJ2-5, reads GAGVSQTPSNKVTEKGKYVELRCDPISGHTALYWYRQSLGQGPEFLIYFQGTGAADDSGLPNDRFFAVRPEGSVSTLKIQRTERGDSAVYLCASSFRQGETQYFGPGTRLLVL.

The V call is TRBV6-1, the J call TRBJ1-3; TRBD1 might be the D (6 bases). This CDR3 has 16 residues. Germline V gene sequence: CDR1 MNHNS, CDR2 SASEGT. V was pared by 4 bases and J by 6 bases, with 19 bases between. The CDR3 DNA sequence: TGTGCCAGCAGTGTTCGGGGCCCTCCAGGGGAAAACACCATATATTTT. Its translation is CASSVRGPPGENTIYF.

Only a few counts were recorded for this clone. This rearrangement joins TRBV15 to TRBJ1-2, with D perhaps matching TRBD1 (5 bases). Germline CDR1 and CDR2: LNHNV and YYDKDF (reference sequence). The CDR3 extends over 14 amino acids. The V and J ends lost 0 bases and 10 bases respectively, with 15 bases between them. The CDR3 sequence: CATSRDSTATSYTF. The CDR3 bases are TGTGCCACCAGCAGAGATTCGACAGCTACGTCCTACACCTTC.

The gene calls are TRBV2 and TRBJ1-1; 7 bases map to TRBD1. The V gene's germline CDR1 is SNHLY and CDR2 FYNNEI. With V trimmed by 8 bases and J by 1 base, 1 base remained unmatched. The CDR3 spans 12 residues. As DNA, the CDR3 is TGTGCCAGCGACAGGGCGAACACTGAAGCTTTCTTT. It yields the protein CASDRANTEAFF.

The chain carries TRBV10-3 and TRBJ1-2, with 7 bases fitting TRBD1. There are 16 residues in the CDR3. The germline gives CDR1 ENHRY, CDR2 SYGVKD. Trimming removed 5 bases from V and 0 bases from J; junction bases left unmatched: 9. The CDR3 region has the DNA TGTGCCATCAGTAGGGACAGAATTATAGCTAACTATGGCTACACCTTC. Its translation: CAISRDRIIANYGYTF.

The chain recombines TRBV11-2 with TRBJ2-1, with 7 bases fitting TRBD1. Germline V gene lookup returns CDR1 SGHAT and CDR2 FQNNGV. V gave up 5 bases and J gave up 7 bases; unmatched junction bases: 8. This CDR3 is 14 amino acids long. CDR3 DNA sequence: TGTGCCAGCAGCCCTGAGGACAGGTCGAATGAGCAGTTCTTC. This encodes CASSPEDRSNEQFF.

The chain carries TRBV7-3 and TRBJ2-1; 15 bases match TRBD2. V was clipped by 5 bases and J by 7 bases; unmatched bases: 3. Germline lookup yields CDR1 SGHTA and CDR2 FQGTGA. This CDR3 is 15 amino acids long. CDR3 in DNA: TGTGCCAGCAGCCCCGGGACTAGCGGGGGGAATGAGCAGTTCTTC. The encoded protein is CASSPGTSGGNEQFF.

CDR3 sequence (DNA): TGTGCCACCAGTGATTTAGCGGTAGGGGACAGGGGATACAATGAGCAGTTCTTC. Its translation is CATSDLAVGDRGYNEQFF. The rearrangement uses TRBV24-1 and TRBJ2-1; 10 positions agree with TRBD1. CDR1 is KGHDR and CDR2 is SFDVKD in the germline V gene. CDR3 length: 18 amino acids. The trim removed 1 base at V and 4 bases at J, leaving 9 bases unmatched.

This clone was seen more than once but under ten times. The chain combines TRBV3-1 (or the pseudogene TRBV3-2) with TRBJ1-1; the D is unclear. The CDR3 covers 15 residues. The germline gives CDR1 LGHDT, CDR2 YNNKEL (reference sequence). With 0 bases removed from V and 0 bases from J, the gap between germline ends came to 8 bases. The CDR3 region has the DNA TGTGCCAGCAGCCAAGAAGCGGGGATGAACACTGAAGCTTTCTTT. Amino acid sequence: CASSQEAGMNTEAFF.

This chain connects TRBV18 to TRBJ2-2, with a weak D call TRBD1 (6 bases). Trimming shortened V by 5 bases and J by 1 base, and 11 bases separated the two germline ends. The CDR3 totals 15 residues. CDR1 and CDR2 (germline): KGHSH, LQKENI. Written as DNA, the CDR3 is TGTGCCAGCTCAACGGGACACCAGAACACCGGGGAGCTGTTTTTT. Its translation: CASSTGHQNTGELFF. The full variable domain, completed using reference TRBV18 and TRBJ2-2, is NAGVMQNPRHLVRRRGQEARLRCSPMKGHSHVYWYRQLPEEGLKFMVYLQKENIIDESGMPKERFSAEFPKEGPSILRIQQVVRGDSAAYFCASSTGHQNTGELFFGEGSRLTVL.

DNA for the CDR3: TGCAGCGTCCAACAGGGGGAGGGACAGCCCCAGCATTTT. Its translation: CSVQQGEGQPQHF. V is TRBV29-1 and J is TRBJ1-5; 8 bases align to TRBD1. The CDR3 has 13 residues. Germline lookup yields CDR1 SQVTM and CDR2 ANQGSEA. The J segment lost 7 bases and the V segment lost 6 bases, leaving 8 bases of the junction unmatched.

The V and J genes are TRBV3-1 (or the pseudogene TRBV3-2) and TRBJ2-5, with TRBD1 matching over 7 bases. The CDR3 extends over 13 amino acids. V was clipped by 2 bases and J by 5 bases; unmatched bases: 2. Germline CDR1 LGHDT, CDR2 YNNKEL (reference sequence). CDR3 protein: CASSQNRGETQYF. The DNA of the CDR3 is TGTGCCAGCAGCCAAAACAGGGGTGAGACCCAGTACTTC.

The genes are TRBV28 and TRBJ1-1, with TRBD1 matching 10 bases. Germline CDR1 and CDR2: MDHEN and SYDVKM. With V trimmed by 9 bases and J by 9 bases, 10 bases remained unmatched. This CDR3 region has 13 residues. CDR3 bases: TGTGCCAGTTTTAACCGACAGGGGGCGAAAGCTTTCTTT. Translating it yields CASFNRQGAKAFF.

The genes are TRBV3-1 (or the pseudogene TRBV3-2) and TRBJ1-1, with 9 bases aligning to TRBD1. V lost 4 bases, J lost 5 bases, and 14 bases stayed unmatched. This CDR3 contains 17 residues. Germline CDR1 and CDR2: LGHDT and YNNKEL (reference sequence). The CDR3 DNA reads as TGTGCCAGCAGCCGAGAACCGACAGGGGGGTTTGGAACTGAAGCTTTCTTT. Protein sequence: CASSREPTGGFGTEAFF.

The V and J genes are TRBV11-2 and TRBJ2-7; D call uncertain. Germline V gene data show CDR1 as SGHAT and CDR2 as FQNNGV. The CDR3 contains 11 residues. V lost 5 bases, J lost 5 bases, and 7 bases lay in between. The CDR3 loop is CASSRGNEQYF. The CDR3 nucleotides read TGTGCCAGCAGCCGAGGCAACGAGCAGTACTTC.

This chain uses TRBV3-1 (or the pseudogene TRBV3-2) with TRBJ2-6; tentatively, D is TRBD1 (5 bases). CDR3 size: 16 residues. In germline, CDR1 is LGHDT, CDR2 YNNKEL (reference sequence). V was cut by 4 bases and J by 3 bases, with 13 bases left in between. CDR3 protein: CASSLLTVFGANVLTF. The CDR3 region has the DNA TGTGCCAGCAGCCTATTGACAGTTTTTGGGGCCAACGTCCTGACTTTC.

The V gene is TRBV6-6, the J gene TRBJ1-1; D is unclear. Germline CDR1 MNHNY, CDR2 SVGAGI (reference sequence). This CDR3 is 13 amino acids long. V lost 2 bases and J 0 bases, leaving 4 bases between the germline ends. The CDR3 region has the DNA TGTGCCAGCAGTTACCTAATGAACACTGAAGCTTTCTTT. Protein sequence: CASSYLMNTEAFF.

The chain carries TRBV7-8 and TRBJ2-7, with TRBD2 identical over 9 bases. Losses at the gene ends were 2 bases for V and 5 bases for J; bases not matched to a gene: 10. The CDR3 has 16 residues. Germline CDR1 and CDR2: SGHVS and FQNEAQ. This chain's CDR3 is CASSLLASGARNEQYF. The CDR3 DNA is TGTGCCAGCAGCTTATTGGCTAGCGGGGCCAGGAACGAGCAGTACTTC.

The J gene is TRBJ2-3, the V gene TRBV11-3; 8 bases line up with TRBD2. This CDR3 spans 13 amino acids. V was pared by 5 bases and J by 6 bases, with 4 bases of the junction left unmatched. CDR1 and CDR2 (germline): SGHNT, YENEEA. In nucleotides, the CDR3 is TGTGCCAGCAGCGACCGACTAGCGGATACGCAGTATTTT. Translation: CASSDRLADTQYF.

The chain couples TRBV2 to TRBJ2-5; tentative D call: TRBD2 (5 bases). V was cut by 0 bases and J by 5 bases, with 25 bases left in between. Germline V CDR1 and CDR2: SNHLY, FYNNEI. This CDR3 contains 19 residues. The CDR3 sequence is CASSEALLTAGPRVETQYF. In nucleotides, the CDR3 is TGTGCCAGCAGTGAAGCGCTCTTAACGGCGGGCCCCCGTGTGGAGACCCAGTACTTC.

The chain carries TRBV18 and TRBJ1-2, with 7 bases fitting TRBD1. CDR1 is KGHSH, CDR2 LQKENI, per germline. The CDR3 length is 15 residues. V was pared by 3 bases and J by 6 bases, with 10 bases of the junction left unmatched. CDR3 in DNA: TGTGCCAGCTCACCGGCCGGAACAGGGGACGATGGCTACACCTTC. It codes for CASSPAGTGDDGYTF.

This CDR3 reads CASTLAGVSTDTQYF. CDR3 DNA: TGCGCCAGCACCCTAGCGGGGGTAAGCACAGATACGCAGTATTTT. This rearrangement joins TRBV4-1 to TRBJ2-3, with TRBD2 identical over 10 bases. J lost 0 bases, V lost 7 bases, and 4 bases had no gene match. This CDR3 spans 15 amino acids. The germline gives CDR1 MGHRA, CDR2 YSYEKL.

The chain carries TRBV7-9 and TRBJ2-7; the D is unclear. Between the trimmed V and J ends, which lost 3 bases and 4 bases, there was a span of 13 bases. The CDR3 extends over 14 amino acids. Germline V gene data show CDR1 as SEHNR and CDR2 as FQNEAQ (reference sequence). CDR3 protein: CASSFGLEFYEQYF. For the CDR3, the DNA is TGTGCCAGCAGCTTTGGTTTAGAGTTTTACGAGCAGTACTTC.

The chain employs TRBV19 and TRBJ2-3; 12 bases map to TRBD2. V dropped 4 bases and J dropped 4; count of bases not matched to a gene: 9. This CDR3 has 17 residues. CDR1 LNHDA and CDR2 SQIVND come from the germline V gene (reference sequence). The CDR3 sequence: CASSTPGLAGGADTQYF. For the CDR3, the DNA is TGTGCCAGTAGTACTCCGGGACTAGCGGGCGGGGCAGATACGCAGTATTTT.

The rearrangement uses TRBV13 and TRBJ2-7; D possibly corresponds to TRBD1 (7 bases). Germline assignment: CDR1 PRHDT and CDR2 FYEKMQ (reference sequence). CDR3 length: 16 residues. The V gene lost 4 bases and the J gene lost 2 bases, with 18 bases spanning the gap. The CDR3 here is CASSWTSTGRTYEQYF. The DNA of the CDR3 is TGTGCCAGCAGCTGGACATCGACAGGGAGGACCTACGAGCAGTACTTC.

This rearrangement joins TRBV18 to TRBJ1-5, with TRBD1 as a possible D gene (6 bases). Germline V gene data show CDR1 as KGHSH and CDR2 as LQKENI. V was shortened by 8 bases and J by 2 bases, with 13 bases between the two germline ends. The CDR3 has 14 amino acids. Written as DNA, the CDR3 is TGTGCCAGCCCGAAGACAGGAGGCAATCAGCCCCAGCATTTT. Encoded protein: CASPKTGGNQPQHF.